This TCR beta chain was recovered during a study of cytomegalovirus exposure and HLA in healthy donors. The trim removed 0 bases at V and 5 bases at J, leaving 9 bases unmatched. The CDR3 has 16 amino acids. Per the germline V gene, CDR1 is LGHNT and CDR2 is FRNRAP. The repertoire was sequenced with immunoSEQ multiplex PCR; TCRdb's copy has only in-frame clones and lacks some. Among 200,000 to 250,000 clones, around four fifths were seen once, and the ten largest hold around 5.4%. The chain carries TRBV12-5 and TRBJ2-7; 8 bases are a match to TRBD1. This receptor was taken from a woman aged 18 to 35 in good health and CMV-seronegative. Material for sequencing was PBMCs. The CDR3 is CASGLVIGQGSHEQYF. In nucleotides, the CDR3 is TGTGCTAGTGGTTTGGTCATTGGACAGGGTTCCCACGAGCAGTACTTC.